Listed below are T cell receptor beta chains from one sample, sequenced in a study of T cell repertoires in cytomegalovirus infection. TCRdb processed the reads anew with MiXCR; each CDR3 protein has one entry. The sample has roughly 280,000 distinct CDR3 sequences, around 15% seen once. The specimen sequenced was PBMCs. These receptors were obtained from a human donor in good health (CMV status not recorded). Some clones in this sample may be carry-over from other donors' samples. The CDR3 runs from the conserved cysteine through the conserved F or W. Fields, in order: D gene, J gene, clone size, V gene, CDR3 DNA, CDR3 protein. A D gene is named only where the DNA matches it firmly. A row's size may be missing; if present it is once, few, many or a size class.

TRBD2	TRBJ2-3	many	TRBV29-1	TGCAGCGTTTGGCCCACACGCGGGAGAGATGATACGCAGTATTTT	CSVWPTRGRDDTQYF
NA	TRBJ1-1	few	TRBV6-6	TGTGCCAGCATCGTGGGGGGGAGAGAAACTGAAGCTTTCTTT	CASIVGGRETEAFF
TRBD2	TRBJ2-1	NA	TRBV29-1	TGCAGCGCCCAAGGACCTAGCGGGAAGAACAATGAGCAGTTCTTC	CSAQGPSGKNNEQFF
TRBD1	TRBJ1-2	few	TRBV28	TGTGCCAGCAGTTTATGGGGACAGGGCCGGGGGTCTCGCTACACCTTC	CASSLWGQGRGSRYTF
NA	TRBJ1-5	few	TRBV20-1	TGCAGTGCTAGGACAGGTGAACAGCCCCAGCATTTT	CSARTGEQPQHF
TRBD1	TRBJ1-1	NA	TRBV7-9	TGTGCCAGCAGCTTATCCCGGACAGGGGGCACTGAAGCTTTCTTT	CASSLSRTGGTEAFF
NA	TRBJ2-2	many	TRBV7-2	TGTGCCAGCAGCTTAGTAGCGACAGAATCTAACACCGGGGAGCTGTTTTTT	CASSLVATESNTGELFF
NA	TRBJ2-2	many	TRBV28	TGTGCCAGCCTCCAGGGGGGGAACACCGGGGAGCTGTTTTTT	CASLQGGNTGELFF
TRBD2	TRBJ2-7	many	TRBV12-3/TRBV12-4	TGTGCCAGCAGTTTGGGCGGGACTAGCGGGAGATCGTCGGCGTTT	CASSLGGTSGRSSAF
NA	TRBJ1-6	many	TRBV20-1	TGCAGTGCTAGAGATGGGCCAGTTAATTCACCCCTCCACTTT	CSARDGPVNSPLHF
TRBD1	TRBJ2-5	NA	TRBV4-3	TGCGCCAGCAGCCCTACCCTTGGACAGGGGGTTAGGGAGACCCAGTACTTC	CASSPTLGQGVRETQYF
TRBD1	TRBJ2-2	few	TRBV28	TGTGCCAGCAGTTTACTCCCCCCCGGGACAGGGGGCAACACCGGGGAGCTGTTTTTT	CASSLLPPGTGGNTGELFF
TRBD1	TRBJ1-2	many	TRBV7-8	TGTGCCAGCCATGGAGGGGGCGACCAAGAGGGCTATGGCTACACCTTC	CASHGGGDQEGYGYTF
NA	TRBJ2-5	many	TRBV12-3/TRBV12-4	TGTGCCAGCAGTGGCAGGGTCGGGGAGACCCAGTACTTC	CASSGRVGETQYF
NA	TRBJ1-2	NA	TRBV14	TGTGCCAGCAGTCAAGGCCTTAACTATGGCTACACCTTC	CASSQGLNYGYTF